This record looks at one TCR beta chain sequence and its context. Its antigen remains unidentified. Base qualities are not at hand, and no much larger clone is one base apart. Library preparation was by 5' RACE. TCRdb shows the sequencer as Illumina HiSeq 2500. The second PCR ran for roughly 7 to 11 cycles and used a J-beta primer mix along with a sample-barcoded 5' primer. Each TCR beta cDNA molecule received a unique molecular identifier from a template-switch 5' adaptor carrying 12 random nucleotides. Each sample yielded at least 3 million CDR3-containing paired-end reads. First-strand cDNA was synthesized from all RNA with the Mint cDNA synthesis kit, primed by a TRBC-specific oligonucleotide. Following uracil-DNA glycosylase treatment, all cDNA underwent a first 18-cycle PCR with the universal primers M1SS and BC2_uni_R. In the authors' own workflow: Each sample was normalized by randomly selecting 1 million high-quality reads, each carrying a distinct molecular identifier. Reads sharing molecular identifiers were discarded rather than binned into consensus sequences. MiTCR, set to a Q25 quality threshold and the strictest error-elimination algorithm, was used for CDR3 identification, clonotype clustering and error correction. A nonparametric unseen species model using Euler transformation provided a lower-bound estimate of total TCR beta diversity. TCRdb cleaned the public reads at Q25 with fastp, built clones with MiXCR and kept in-frame beta chains. Each entry merges the rows of one CDR3 protein and shows their most common DNA and genes. TCRdb, not the original authors, processed these V and J calls. Present in this sample are some 1.6 million distinct CDR3 sequences, 30% to 40% of which were seen just once. The ten most abundant clones make up about 10% of the sample.

Donors were 35 to 40 systemically healthy Caucasian individuals from Russia aged roughly 6 to 95 years. Each donor gave around 9 milliliters of peripheral blood, collected into EDTA-treated Vacutainer tubes. Ficoll-Paque density-gradient centrifugation was used to isolate PBMCs, with at least 7 million obtained per sample. Trizol reagent was used to extract total RNA from the PBMCs, yielding at least 5 micrograms per sample. For every donor, an aliquot of PBMCs went through flow cytometry to measure the percentages of naive CD45RAhigh/CD27high T cells. This entry comes from a study of blood T cells in healthy people across ages (dated by TCRdb to the mid-2010s). Study-wide context: In model experiments, template switching captured roughly one uniquely barcoded TCR beta cDNA molecule for every two T cells. Using deep sequencing normalized with unique cDNA molecular identifiers, the study measured how TCR beta repertoire diversity changes with age. The donors were divided into four age groups: young (average approximately 17 years), middle-aged (about 39), aged (approximately 62) and long-lived (82). Donors of different ages were randomly distributed across sequencing lanes to avoid experimental bias. The study analyzed two additional independent replicas of 1 million unique cDNA reads from the same blood draw for two donors, one aged 18 to 30 and one aged 80 or older. Study-wide conclusions, independent of this receptor: Total diversity estimates from one million sequenced T cells were considered lower bounds and underestimates. A strong correlation was found between observed TCR beta diversity and the percentage of naive T cells measured by flow cytometry. As age increased, observed TCR beta diversity per million T cells dropped in a roughly linear way, and a significant reduction was already evident by age 40. Because the CMV infection status of the donors was unknown, age-related changes in expanded clonotypes may potentially have been confounded. Compared with the aged group, more naive CD4+ T cells, fewer expanded clones and increased TCR diversity were shown by the long-lived group, suggesting age selection. Since profiling was done on bulk unsorted PBMCs, naive and antigen-experienced compartments could not be conclusively compared.

Reading from cysteine to phenylalanine, the CDR3 counts 14 amino acids. The retained sequence is limited to the CDR3, 42 bases, with the frame set at the first base. In the germline V gene (reference sequence), CDR1 corresponds to DFQATT and CDR2 to SNEGSKA. Trimming accounts for 3 bases at V and 2 bases at J, while the number of junction bases matched to no gene is 7. Here the chain combines TRBV20-1 and TRBJ2-7, with TRBD1 matching 7 junction bases. The sequenced material came from blood. The receptor was derived from a woman in her twenties or thirties in good health. CDR3 protein: CSASAGTDTYEQYF. The nucleotides are TGCAGTGCTAGTGCTGGGACAGACACCTACGAGCAGTACTTC.